This T cell receptor (beta chain) originates from a study of cytomegalovirus exposure and HLA in healthy donors. Concerning this clone: Its target is not known.

CDR1 SNHLY and CDR2 FYNNEI come from the germline V gene. After removal of 5 bases from V and 6 bases from J, the junction contained 7 bases not matched to a gene. The CDR3 runs 14 residues. Study observations and caveats: Within a later analysis, the majority of CMV-associated TCR beta chains appeared HLA-restricted.

This PCR relied on a set of 60 Vbeta primers and 13 Jbeta primers. Sequenced by immunoSEQ multiplex PCR; TCRdb stores in-frame clones only, minus some. Of 200,000 to 250,000 clones listed, over 75% were seen once; the top ten hold approximately 0.22%. This clonotype originated in a girl aged 2-10 years in good health and CMV-seronegative. The chain combines TRBV2 with TRBJ2-3; 8 nucleotides match TRBD1. The sample taken for sequencing was PBMCs. CDR3 sequence reads: CASSSGQGWDTQYF. CDR3 DNA sequence: TGTGCCAGCAGTTCCGGACAGGGCTGGGATACGCAGTATTTT.